A single sample gave rise to the 28 T cell receptor beta chains below, sequenced in a study of blood T cell repertoires in COVID-19. TCRdb keeps only in-frame clones here, not all; method: immunoSEQ multiplex PCR. The profile covers around 330,000 clones, with 88% appearing a single time and under 2% taken by the ten largest. Sequencing input: peripheral blood. These receptors all come from a woman aged 25 to 39 with COVID-19, enrolled during active disease.

This clone was seen once. The rearrangement links TRBV18 to TRBJ2-1, with unresolved D. In germline, CDR1 is KGHSH, CDR2 LQKENI. The V end lost 2 bases, the J end lost 0 bases, and 8 bases lay between the germline ends. This CDR3 spans 15 amino acids. CDR3 protein: CASSPALSSYNEQFF. The CDR3 DNA follows: TGTGCCAGCTCACCAGCCTTGAGCTCCTACAATGAGCAGTTCTTC.

The J gene is TRBJ2-2, the V gene TRBV5-1; perhaps TRBD1 as D (6 bases). The CDR3 has 14 residues. The germline CDR1 and CDR2 sequences are SGHRS and YFSETQ. The germline V and J ends were trimmed by 4 bases and 1 base, with 8 bases remaining between them. The CDR3 nucleotides read TGCGCCAGCAGCGCACAGGGGAACACCGGGGAGCTGTTTTTT. Residues: CASSAQGNTGELFF. Using reference TRBV5-1 and TRBJ2-2 for the parts outside the CDR3, the full variable domain is KAGVTQTPRYLIKTRGQQVTLSCSPISGHRSVSWYQQTPGQGLQFLFEYFSETQRNKGNFPGRFSGRQFSNSRSEMNVSTLELGDSALYLCASSAQGNTGELFFGEGSRLTVL.

With respect to this clone: A read error may account for a junction end that differs from germline. This chain connects TRBV7-9 to TRBJ2-1; 7 bases align to TRBD2. This CDR3 spans 12 amino acids. CDR1 and CDR2 (germline): SEHNR, FQNEAQ (reference sequence). The CDR3 reads CASSFQRGRELF. The CDR3 nucleotides read TGTGCCAGCAGCTTCCAGCGGGGAAGAGAACTCTTC.

J is TRBJ2-7 and V is TRBV4-3, with 7 positions matching TRBD2. With V trimmed by 3 bases and J by 1 base, 12 bases remained unmatched. The V gene's germline CDR1 is LGHNA and CDR2 YSLEER. This CDR3 comprises 17 residues. The CDR3 DNA reads TGCGCCAGCAGCCACAAGATTGGGGGGGGGTTATCCTACGAGCAGTACTTC. It codes for CASSHKIGGGLSYEQYF.

The rearrangement uses TRBV7-9 and TRBJ2-5; TRBD2 aligns across 10 bases. CDR3 length equals 13 residues. The V gene's germline CDR1 is SEHNR and CDR2 FQNEAQ (reference sequence). Trimming cost V 7 bases and J 10 bases; bases outside gene matches: 9. CDR3 sequence (DNA): TGTGCCAGCACCCTAGGGCTAGCGGGGGACCAGTACTTC. Translation gives CASTLGLAGDQYF.

V and J are TRBV29-1 and TRBJ1-1, with D uncertain. Germline-derived CDR1 and CDR2 are SQVTM and ANQGSEA. V was pared by 5 bases and J by 0 bases, with 13 bases between. The CDR3 loop spans 14 amino acids. This CDR3 is CSVRLGMLNTEAFF. CDR3 coding DNA: TGCAGCGTTCGTCTCGGGATGTTGAACACTGAAGCTTTCTTT.

The CDR3 region has the DNA TGTGCCAGCAGGTCCGGGAGCCAAGAGACCCAGTACTTC. Translation: CASRSGSQETQYF. This chain links TRBV11-2 with TRBJ2-5; the D gene is possibly TRBD2 (6 bases). The germline V gene encodes CDR1 SGHAT and CDR2 FQNNGV. Trimming left V 6 bases short and J 1 base short, with 9 bases between. This CDR3 comprises 13 residues.

J is TRBJ2-5 and V is TRBV29-1, with 8 bases matching TRBD1. The germline gives CDR1 SQVTM, CDR2 ANQGSEA. V dropped 3 bases and J dropped 3; count of bases not matched to a gene: 9. CDR3 length equals 15 residues. The CDR3 sequence is CSVEVWVQGEETQYF. The CDR3 DNA sequence: TGCAGCGTTGAGGTGTGGGTACAGGGGGAAGAGACCCAGTACTTC. Together with reference TRBV29-1 and TRBJ2-5, the CDR3 gives the full variable domain: SAVISQKPSRDICQRGTSLTIQCQVDSQVTMMFWYRQQPGQSLTLIATANQGSEATYESGFVIDKFPISRPNLTFSTLTVSNMSPEDSSIYLCSVEVWVQGEETQYFGPGTRLLVL.

The chain is built from TRBV9 and TRBJ1-3; possibly TRBD1 for D (6 bases). Germline values: CDR1 SGDLS, CDR2 YYNGEE. The CDR3 length is 17 residues. Trimming left V 2 bases short and J 0 bases short, with 15 bases between. The CDR3 DNA reads as TGTGCCAGCAGCGTGGGACTAGGGGACAACTCTGGAAACACCATATATTTT. It specifies CASSVGLGDNSGNTIYF.

V usage is TRBV4-1 and J usage is TRBJ2-1; 8 bases are a match to TRBD2. V gave up 6 bases and J gave up 0 bases; unmatched junction bases: 16. The CDR3 is 19 residues long. The germline V gene has CDR1 MGHRA and CDR2 YSYEKL. Here the CDR3 reads CASSPNPLSGGRSYNEQFF. CDR3 nucleotide sequence: TGCGCCAGCAGTCCAAACCCCCTCAGCGGGGGTCGCTCCTACAATGAGCAGTTCTTC.

V and J are TRBV18 and TRBJ2-4; 7 bases align to TRBD1. The CDR3 loop spans 15 amino acids. V lost 4 bases, J lost 4 bases, and 7 bases stayed unmatched. CDR1 KGHSH and CDR2 LQKENI come from the germline V gene. CDR3 in amino acids: CASSQGDRVKNIQYF. CDR3 DNA: TGTGCCAGCTCACAGGGCGACAGGGTTAAAAACATTCAGTACTTC.

This clone appeared a single time. The rearrangement links TRBV6-5 to TRBJ1-3, with D possibly matching TRBD1 (5 bases). This CDR3 has 15 amino acids. Trimming stripped 0 bases from V and 4 bases from J, with 10 bases between. Germline assignment: CDR1 MNHEY and CDR2 SVGAGI. CDR3 sequence: CASSYSREIGNTIYF. Here the CDR3 DNA reads TGTGCCAGCAGTTACTCCAGGGAAATCGGAAACACCATATATTTT.

V usage is TRBV15 and J usage is TRBJ1-3, with 7 positions matching TRBD1. The junction had 4 bases not matched to a gene; V was cut back by 0 bases and J by 2 bases. The CDR3 runs to 16 residues. CDR1 is LNHNV and CDR2 is YYDKDF in the germline V gene (reference sequence). CDR3 sequence (DNA): TGTGCCACCAGCAGAGATTTGACAGGGACTGGAAACACCATATATTTT. It is translated as CATSRDLTGTGNTIYF.

The chain employs TRBV7-2 and TRBJ1-6; 7 positions match TRBD1. The CDR3 covers 15 residues. Germline lookup yields CDR1 SGHTA and CDR2 FQGNSA. Trimming took 7 bases from V and 7 from J; bases not matched to a gene: 10. CDR3 DNA: TGTGCCAGCAACCCAACCGGGACAGCGAATTCACCCCTCCACTTT. Its protein product is CASNPTGTANSPLHF.

This rearrangement joins TRBV5-1 to TRBJ1-6; D might be TRBD1 (5 bases). The CDR3 totals 18 residues. The germline V and J ends were trimmed by 0 bases and 0 bases, with 13 bases remaining between them. From germline, CDR1 is SGHRS and CDR2 YFSETQ. CDR3 residues: CASSLAGVLSSYNSPLHF. The CDR3 nucleotides read TGCGCCAGCAGCTTGGCGGGGGTCTTGAGCTCCTATAATTCACCCCTCCACTTT. Based on the CDR3 plus reference TRBV5-1 and TRBJ1-6, the full variable domain is KAGVTQTPRYLIKTRGQQVTLSCSPISGHRSVSWYQQTPGQGLQFLFEYFSETQRNKGNFPGRFSGRQFSNSRSEMNVSTLELGDSALYLCASSLAGVLSSYNSPLHFGNGTRLTVT.

The rearrangement uses TRBV5-4 and TRBJ2-1; D perhaps matches TRBD1 (8 bases). The CDR3 runs 16 residues. V lost 4 bases to trimming and J lost 7 bases, with 21 bases between them. Germline V gene data show CDR1 as SGHNT and CDR2 as YYREEE (reference sequence). The CDR3 loop reads CASSPDREAGGNEQFF. CDR3 bases: TGTGCCAGCAGCCCGGACAGGGAGGCCGGGGGGAATGAGCAGTTCTTC.

This chain joins TRBV19 and TRBJ2-5; TRBD1 matches at 10 bases. This CDR3 region has 15 residues. The V gene's germline CDR1 is LNHDA and CDR2 SQIVND (reference sequence). Trimming at V came to 5 bases and at J to 5 bases, leaving 8 bases not matched to a gene. This CDR3 is CASSDLTGGSETQYF. In DNA form, the CDR3 reads TGTGCCAGTAGTGACTTGACAGGGGGCTCTGAGACCCAGTACTTC.

The DNA of the CDR3 is TGTGCCAGCAGCCTAACAGGGGTCTCACCCCTCCACTTT. Translated: CASSLTGVSPLHF. The V gene is TRBV14, the J gene TRBJ1-6, with 7 bases lining up with TRBD1. The CDR3 has 13 amino acids. CDR1 SGHDN and CDR2 FVKESK come from the germline V gene. Trimming took 4 bases from V and 10 from J; bases not matched to a gene: 4.

The sample holds one count of this clone. V usage is TRBV27 and J usage is TRBJ2-7; a weak D match, TRBD1 (7 bases). Per germline, CDR1 MNHEY and CDR2 SMNVEV (reference sequence). This CDR3 has 13 residues. V was pared by 6 bases and J by 3 bases, with 12 bases between. This chain's CDR3 is CASRAGGIYEQYF. The CDR3 nucleotides read TGTGCCAGCAGGGCAGGGGGGATCTACGAGCAGTACTTC.

CDR3 in amino acids: CASSLRGAGNSPLHF. The CDR3 DNA sequence: TGTGCCAGCAGCTTACGGGGGGCTGGGAATTCACCCCTCCACTTT. The chain couples TRBV11-2 to TRBJ1-6; perhaps TRBD1 as D (6 bases). Germline-derived CDR1 and CDR2 are SGHAT and FQNNGV. V was trimmed by 2 bases and J by 7 bases, leaving 12 bases between them. The CDR3 runs 15 residues.

The CDR3 region has the DNA TGTGCCAGCAGTTACAGGCAGGGGCAGTTTTATGGCTACACCTTC. Its translation: CASSYRQGQFYGYTF. The chain employs TRBV6-5 and TRBJ1-2; tentatively, D is TRBD1 (6 bases). The CDR3 is 15 amino acids. V was pared by 2 bases and J by 5 bases, with 15 bases between. Per the germline V gene, CDR1 is MNHEY and CDR2 is SVGAGI.

This clone has just a few counts. This chain connects TRBV4-1 to TRBJ1-5; 7 positions match TRBD1. The CDR3 extends over 15 amino acids. Germline loops: CDR1 MGHRA, CDR2 YSYEKL. V trimming: 1 base; J trimming: 4 bases; junction bases outside the gene matches: 4. The CDR3 DNA follows: TGCGCCAGCAGCCAAGGAGGGGGCGCAAATCAGCCCCAGCATTTT. This encodes CASSQGGGANQPQHF.

The V call is TRBV7-2, the J call TRBJ2-3, with D possibly TRBD2 on 5 matching bases. Per germline, CDR1 SGHTA and CDR2 FQGNSA. V dropped 5 bases and J dropped 2 bases, with 17 bases sitting between them. The CDR3 covers 16 residues. In DNA, the CDR3 is TGTGCCAGCAGCCACAACGAGGGCAGCCACACAGATACGCAGTATTTT. Translation: CASSHNEGSHTDTQYF.

For the CDR3, the DNA is TGTGCCAGCAGCCCACAGATTCGACGGGGGAATTCACCCCTCCACTTT. As protein: CASSPQIRRGNSPLHF. This chain joins TRBV9 and TRBJ1-6, with D perhaps matching TRBD1 (5 bases). In germline, CDR1 is SGDLS, CDR2 YYNGEE. Trimming removed 4 bases at V and 7 bases at J, with 18 bases between. CDR3 length: 16 residues.

This chain joins TRBV6-5 and TRBJ1-2, with D maybe TRBD1 (5 bases). The CDR3 consists of 12 residues. Trimming cost V 7 bases and J 4 bases, with 10 bases left between them. Germline V gene lookup returns CDR1 MNHEY and CDR2 SVGAGI. This chain's CDR3 is CASTREGYGYTF. CDR3 nucleotides: TGTGCCAGCACCAGGGAGGGCTATGGCTACACCTTC.

The chain uses TRBV18 and TRBJ2-3; 11 bases fit TRBD2. The CDR3 sequence is 17 residues long. The germline V gene has CDR1 KGHSH and CDR2 LQKENI. The V segment lost 0 bases and the J segment 0 bases; nucleotides outside the gene matches: 2. DNA for the CDR3: TGTGCCAGCTCACCACCCCTAGCGGGGGGAAGCACAGATACGCAGTATTTT. This encodes CASSPPLAGGSTDTQYF.

The chain carries TRBV10-2 and TRBJ2-5, with 7 bases fitting TRBD2. This CDR3 spans 16 amino acids. J lost 2 bases, V lost 10 bases, and 16 bases had no gene match. Per germline, CDR1 WSHSY and CDR2 SAAADI. The CDR3 loop reads CATLLRGGRGQETQYF. CDR3 nucleotides: TGCGCCACCCTCCTTCGGGGCGGGCGGGGGCAAGAGACCCAGTACTTC.

The rearrangement joins TRBV6-5 to TRBJ1-2; TRBD1 matches at 7 bases. CDR3 length: 15 amino acids. The junction had 7 bases not matched to a gene; V was cut back by 2 bases and J by 4 bases. Germline CDR1 is MNHEY and CDR2 is SVGAGI. The CDR3 DNA follows: TGTGCCAGCAGTTACAGTCAAGACAGGGCCTATGGCTACACCTTC. Translation: CASSYSQDRAYGYTF.